This TCR beta chain was sequenced during a study of blood T cell repertoires in COVID-19. Across the study: Material from acute and convalescent COVID-19 was sourced from the United States, Italy and Spain. T cells, B-cell-depleted T cells, or PBMCs supplied cDNA or gDNA.

V lost 3 bases and J lost 4, with 11 bases in between. The germline V gene encodes CDR1 KGHDR and CDR2 SFDVKD. The CDR3 length is 15 residues. Cohorts were based on clinical histories the participants reported. Recovered participants had two consecutive negative NP/OP PCR tests, healthcare professional clearance, or symptom resolution. TCRdb's table, derived via immunoSEQ multiplex PCR, lists solely in-frame clones and lacks some. This sample yields 150,000 to 200,000 clones, of which around 82% are seen a single time; 4.5% to 7.5% belongs to the top ten. Input material: PBMCs or T cells enriched from blood (not recorded which). The chain links TRBV24-1 to TRBJ2-2; tentative D call: TRBD1 (6 bases). The TCR comes from a man aged 40-50 years who had recovered from COVID-19. The CDR3 DNA reads TGTGCCACCAGTGATAGCAGGGGAGTCACCGGGGAGCTGTTTTTT. It specifies CATSDSRGVTGELFF.